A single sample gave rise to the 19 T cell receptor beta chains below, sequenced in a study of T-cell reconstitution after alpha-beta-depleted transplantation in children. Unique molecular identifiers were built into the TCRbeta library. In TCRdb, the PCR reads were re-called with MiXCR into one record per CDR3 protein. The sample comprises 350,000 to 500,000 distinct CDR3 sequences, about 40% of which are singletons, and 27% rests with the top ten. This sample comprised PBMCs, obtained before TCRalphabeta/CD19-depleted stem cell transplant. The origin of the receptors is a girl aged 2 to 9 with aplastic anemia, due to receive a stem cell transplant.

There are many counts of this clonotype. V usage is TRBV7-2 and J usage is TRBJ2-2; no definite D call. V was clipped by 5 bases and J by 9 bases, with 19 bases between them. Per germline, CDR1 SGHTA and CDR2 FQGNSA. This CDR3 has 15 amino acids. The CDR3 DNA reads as TGTGCCAGCAGCCCTGGACCTGCTCTGACCCGGGAGCTGTTTTTT. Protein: CASSPGPALTRELFF.

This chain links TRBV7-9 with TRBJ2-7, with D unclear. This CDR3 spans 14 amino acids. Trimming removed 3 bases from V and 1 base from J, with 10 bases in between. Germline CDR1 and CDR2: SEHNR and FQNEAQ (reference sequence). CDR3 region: CASSFSTASYEQYF. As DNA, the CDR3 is TGTGCCAGCAGCTTTAGCACAGCATCCTACGAGCAGTACTTC.

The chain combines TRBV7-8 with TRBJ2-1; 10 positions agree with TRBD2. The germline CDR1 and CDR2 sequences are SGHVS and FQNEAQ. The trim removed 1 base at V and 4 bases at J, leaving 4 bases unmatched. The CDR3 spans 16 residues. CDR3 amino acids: CASSLGRAGGYNEQFF. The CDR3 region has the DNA TGTGCCAGCAGCTTAGGGCGAGCGGGGGGGTACAATGAGCAGTTCTTC.

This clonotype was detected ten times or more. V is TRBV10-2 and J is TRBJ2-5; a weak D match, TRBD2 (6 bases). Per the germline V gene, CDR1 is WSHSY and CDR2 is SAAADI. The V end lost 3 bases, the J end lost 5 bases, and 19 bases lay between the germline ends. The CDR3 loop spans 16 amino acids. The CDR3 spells CASSDPSGEVGETQYF. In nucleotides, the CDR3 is TGCGCCAGCAGTGACCCCTCGGGGGAGGTAGGGGAGACCCAGTACTTC.

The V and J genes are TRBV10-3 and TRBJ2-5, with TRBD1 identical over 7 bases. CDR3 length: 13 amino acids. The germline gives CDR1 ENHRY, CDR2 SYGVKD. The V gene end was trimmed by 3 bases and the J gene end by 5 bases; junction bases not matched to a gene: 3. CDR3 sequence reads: CAISETGEETQYF. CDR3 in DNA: TGTGCCATCAGTGAAACAGGGGAGGAGACCCAGTACTTC.

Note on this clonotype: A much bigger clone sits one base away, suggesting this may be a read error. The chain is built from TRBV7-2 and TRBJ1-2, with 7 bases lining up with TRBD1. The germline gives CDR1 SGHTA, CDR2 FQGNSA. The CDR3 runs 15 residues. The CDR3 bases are TGTGCCAGCAGCTCTACAGGGGCCACTAACTATGGCGACACCTTC. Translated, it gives CASSSTGATNYGDTF.

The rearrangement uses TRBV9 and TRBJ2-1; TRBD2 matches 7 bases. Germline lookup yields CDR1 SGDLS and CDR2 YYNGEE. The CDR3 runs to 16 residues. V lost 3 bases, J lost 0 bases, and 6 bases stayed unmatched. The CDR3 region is CASSAKLASSYNEQFF. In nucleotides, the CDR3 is TGTGCCAGCAGCGCTAAACTAGCGAGCTCCTACAATGAGCAGTTCTTC.

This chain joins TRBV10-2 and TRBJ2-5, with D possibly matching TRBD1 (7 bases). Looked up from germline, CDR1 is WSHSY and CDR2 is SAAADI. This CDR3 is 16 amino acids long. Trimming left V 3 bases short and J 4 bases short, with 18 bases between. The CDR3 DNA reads TGCGCCAGCAGTGAATTCGCAGCCAGGGGGGTAGAGACCCAGTACTTC. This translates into CASSEFAARGVETQYF.

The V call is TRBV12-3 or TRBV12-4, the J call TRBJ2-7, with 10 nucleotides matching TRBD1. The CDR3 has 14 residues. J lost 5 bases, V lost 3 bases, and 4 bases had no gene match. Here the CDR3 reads CASSFRQGADEQYF. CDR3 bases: TGTGCCAGCAGTTTTCGACAGGGGGCCGACGAGCAGTACTTC.

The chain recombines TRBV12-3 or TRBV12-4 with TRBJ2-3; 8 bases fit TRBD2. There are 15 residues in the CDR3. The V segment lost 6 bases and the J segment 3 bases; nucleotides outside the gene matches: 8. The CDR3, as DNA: TGTGCCAGCAGCCCAGCGGGAGTAGGTACAGATACGCAGTATTTT. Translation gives CASSPAGVGTDTQYF.

The CDR3 reads CASSLPGSWDNEQFF. CDR3 coding DNA: TGCGCCAGCAGCTTGCCCGGGAGTTGGGACAATGAGCAGTTCTTC. The chain is built from TRBV5-1 and TRBJ2-1; tentative D call: TRBD2 (6 bases). V shed 1 base and J shed 5 bases, with 13 bases lying between them. The V gene's germline CDR1 is SGHRS and CDR2 YFSETQ. This CDR3 is 15 amino acids long.

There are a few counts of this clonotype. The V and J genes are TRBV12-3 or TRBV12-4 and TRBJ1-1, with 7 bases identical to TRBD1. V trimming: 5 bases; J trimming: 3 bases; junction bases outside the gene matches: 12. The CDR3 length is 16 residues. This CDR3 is CASSLSTGQIYTEAFF. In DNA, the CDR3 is TGTGCCAGCAGTCTCTCGACGGGACAGATATACACTGAAGCTTTCTTT.

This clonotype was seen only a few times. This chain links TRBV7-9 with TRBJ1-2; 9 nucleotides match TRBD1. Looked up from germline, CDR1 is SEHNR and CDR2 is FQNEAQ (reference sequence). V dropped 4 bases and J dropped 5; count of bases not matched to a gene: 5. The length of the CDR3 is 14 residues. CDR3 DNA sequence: TGTGCCAGCAGCTCGGGACAGGGTTGGTATGGCTACACCTTC. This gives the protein CASSSGQGWYGYTF.

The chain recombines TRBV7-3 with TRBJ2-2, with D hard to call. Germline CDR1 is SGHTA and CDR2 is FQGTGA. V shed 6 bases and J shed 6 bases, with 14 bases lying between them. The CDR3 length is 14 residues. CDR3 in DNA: TGTGCCAGCAGACCCATCCCGGCAGCCGGGGAGCTGTTTTTT. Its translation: CASRPIPAAGELFF.

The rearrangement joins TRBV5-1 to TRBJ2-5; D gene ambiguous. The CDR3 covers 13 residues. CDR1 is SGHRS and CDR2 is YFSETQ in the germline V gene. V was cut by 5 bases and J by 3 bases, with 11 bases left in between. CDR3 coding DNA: TGCGCCAGCAGTAGAGACGAAAAAGAGACCCAGTACTTC. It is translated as CASSRDEKETQYF.

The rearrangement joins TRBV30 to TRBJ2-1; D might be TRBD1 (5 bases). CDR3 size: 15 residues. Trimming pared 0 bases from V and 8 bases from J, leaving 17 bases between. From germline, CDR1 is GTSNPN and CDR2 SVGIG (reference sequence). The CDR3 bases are TGTGCCTGGAGTGTAGGGGTGGTTCGGGCGGATGAGCAGTTCTTC. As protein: CAWSVGVVRADEQFF.

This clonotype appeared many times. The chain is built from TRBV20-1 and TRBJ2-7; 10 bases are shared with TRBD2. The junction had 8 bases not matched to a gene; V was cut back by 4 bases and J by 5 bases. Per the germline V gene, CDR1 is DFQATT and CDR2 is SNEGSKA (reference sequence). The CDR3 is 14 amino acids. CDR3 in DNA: TGCAGTGCTATCCGAGCGGGAGGGCCCCACGAGCAGTACTTC. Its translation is CSAIRAGGPHEQYF.

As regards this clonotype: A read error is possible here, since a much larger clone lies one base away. The CDR3 DNA reads TGTGCCAGCAGCAGATTATGGGGCGGGAGCTACGAGCAGTCCTTC. It translates to CASSRLWGGSYEQSF. This chain joins TRBV9 and TRBJ2-7; 7 bases are shared with TRBD2. Germline V gives CDR1 SGDLS, CDR2 YYNGEE. The CDR3 has 15 amino acids.

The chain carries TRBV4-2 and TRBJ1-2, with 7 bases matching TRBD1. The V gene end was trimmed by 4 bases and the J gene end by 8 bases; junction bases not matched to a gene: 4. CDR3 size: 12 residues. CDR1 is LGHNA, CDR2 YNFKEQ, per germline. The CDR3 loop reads CASSPTGAGYTF. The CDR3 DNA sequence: TGTGCCAGCAGCCCTACAGGGGCCGGCTACACCTTC.